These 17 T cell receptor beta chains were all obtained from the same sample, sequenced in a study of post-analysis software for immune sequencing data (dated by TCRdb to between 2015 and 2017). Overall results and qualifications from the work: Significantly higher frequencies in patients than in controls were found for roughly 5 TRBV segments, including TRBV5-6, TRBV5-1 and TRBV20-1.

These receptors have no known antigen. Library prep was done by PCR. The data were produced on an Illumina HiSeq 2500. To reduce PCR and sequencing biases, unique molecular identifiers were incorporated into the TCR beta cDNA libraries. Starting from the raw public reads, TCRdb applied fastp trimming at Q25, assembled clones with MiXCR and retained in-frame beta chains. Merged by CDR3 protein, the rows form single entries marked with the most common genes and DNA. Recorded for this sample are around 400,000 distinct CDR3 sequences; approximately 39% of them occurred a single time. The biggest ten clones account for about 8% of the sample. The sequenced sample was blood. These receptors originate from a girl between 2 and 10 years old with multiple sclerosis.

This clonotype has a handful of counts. The CDR3 sequence is CASSLRGTAESPNYGYTF. DNA of the CDR3: TGTGCCAGCAGTTTACGCGGGACAGCCGAGTCCCCTAACTATGGCTACACCTTC. The V gene is TRBV27, the J gene TRBJ1-2, with 7 bases identical to TRBD1. This CDR3 is 18 amino acids long. In germline, CDR1 is MNHEY, CDR2 SMNVEV (reference sequence). V shed 2 bases and J 0 bases; nucleotides not matched to a gene: 12.

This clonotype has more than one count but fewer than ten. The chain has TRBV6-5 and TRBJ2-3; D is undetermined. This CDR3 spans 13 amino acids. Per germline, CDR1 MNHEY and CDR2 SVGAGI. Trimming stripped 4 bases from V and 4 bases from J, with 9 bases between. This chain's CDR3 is CASSSLVADTQYF. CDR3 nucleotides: TGTGCCAGCAGTTCCCTCGTAGCAGATACGCAGTATTTT.

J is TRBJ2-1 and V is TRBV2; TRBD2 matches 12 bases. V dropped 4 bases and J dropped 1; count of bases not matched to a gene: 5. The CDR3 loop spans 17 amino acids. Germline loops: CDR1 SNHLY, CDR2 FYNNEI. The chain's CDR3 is CASSGLAGAMSYNEQFF. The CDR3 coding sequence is TGTGCCAGCAGTGGACTAGCGGGGGCTATGTCCTACAATGAGCAGTTCTTC.

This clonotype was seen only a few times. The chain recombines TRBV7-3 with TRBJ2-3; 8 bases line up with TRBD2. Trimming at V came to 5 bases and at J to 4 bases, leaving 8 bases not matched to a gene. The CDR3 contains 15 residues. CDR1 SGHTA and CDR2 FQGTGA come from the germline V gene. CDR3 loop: CASSPGTSIADTQYF. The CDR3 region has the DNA TGTGCCAGCAGCCCCGGGACTAGTATCGCAGATACGCAGTATTTT.

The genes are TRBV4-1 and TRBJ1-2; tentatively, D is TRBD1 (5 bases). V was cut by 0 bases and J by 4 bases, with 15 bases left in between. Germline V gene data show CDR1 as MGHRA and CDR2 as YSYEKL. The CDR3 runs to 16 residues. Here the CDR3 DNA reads TGCGCCAGCAGCCAAGATGGCGGCAGGGAGAGCTATGGCTACACCTTC. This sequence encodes CASSQDGGRESYGYTF.

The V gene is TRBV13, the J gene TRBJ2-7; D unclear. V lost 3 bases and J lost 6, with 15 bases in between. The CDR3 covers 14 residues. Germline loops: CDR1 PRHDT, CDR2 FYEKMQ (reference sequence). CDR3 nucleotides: TGTGCCAGCAGCTTGGGCCTCAAACCCGGCGAGCAGTACTTC. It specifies CASSLGLKPGEQYF. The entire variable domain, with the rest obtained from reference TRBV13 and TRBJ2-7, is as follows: AAGVIQSPRHLIKEKRETATLKCYPIPRHDTVYWYQQGPGQDPQFLISFYEKMQSDKGSIPDRFSAQQFSDYHSELNMSSLELGDSALYFCASSLGLKPGEQYFGPGTRLTVT.

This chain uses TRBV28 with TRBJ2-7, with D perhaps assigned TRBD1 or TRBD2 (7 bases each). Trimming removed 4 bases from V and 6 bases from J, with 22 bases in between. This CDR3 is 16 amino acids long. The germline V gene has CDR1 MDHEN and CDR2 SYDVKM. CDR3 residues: CASSSLRGGMVAEQYF. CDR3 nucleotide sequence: TGTGCCAGCAGTTCCCTCAGGGGGGGAATGGTCGCCGAGCAGTACTTC.

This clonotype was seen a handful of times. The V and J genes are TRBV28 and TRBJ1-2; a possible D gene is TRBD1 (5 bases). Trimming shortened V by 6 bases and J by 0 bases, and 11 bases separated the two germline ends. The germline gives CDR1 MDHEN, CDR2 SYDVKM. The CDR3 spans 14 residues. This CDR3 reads CASSSDSTNYGYTF. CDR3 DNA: TGTGCCAGCAGCTCCGACAGCACTAACTATGGCTACACCTTC.

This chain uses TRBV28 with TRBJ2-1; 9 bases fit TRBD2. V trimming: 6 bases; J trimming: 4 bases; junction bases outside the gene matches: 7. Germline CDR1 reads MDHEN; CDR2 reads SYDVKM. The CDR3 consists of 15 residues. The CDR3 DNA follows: TGTGCCAGCAGCCAGTCTAGCGGGAAGTACAATGAGCAGTTCTTC. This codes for CASSQSSGKYNEQFF.

The CDR3 reads CASSLTYGQGARNEQFF. CDR3 nucleotides: TGTGCCAGCAGCTTAACGTATGGACAGGGGGCGAGAAATGAGCAGTTCTTC. V gene TRBV7-3 combines with J gene TRBJ2-1; 11 bases line up with TRBD1. The CDR3 has 17 residues. V gave up 0 bases and J gave up 7 bases; unmatched junction bases: 8. Germline assignment: CDR1 SGHTA and CDR2 FQGTGA.

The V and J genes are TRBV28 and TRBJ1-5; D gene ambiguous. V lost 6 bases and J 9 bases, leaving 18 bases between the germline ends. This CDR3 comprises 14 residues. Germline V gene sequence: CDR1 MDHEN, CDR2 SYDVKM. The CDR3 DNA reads TGTGCCAGCAGCCGCCTGTCTGCGTTCCGGCCCCAGCATTTT. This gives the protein CASSRLSAFRPQHF.

The CDR3 spells CASSFATSGAFMEQYF. The DNA for the CDR3 is TGTGCCAGCAGCTTTGCGACTAGCGGGGCTTTTATGGAGCAGTACTTC. The chain combines TRBV7-6 with TRBJ2-7; 11 nucleotides align to TRBD2. There are 16 residues in the CDR3. The trim removed 3 bases at V and 7 bases at J, leaving 11 bases unmatched. Germline V gene sequence: CDR1 SGHVS, CDR2 FNYEAQ.

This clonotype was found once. The chain's CDR3 is CASSYSLWTGTEAFF. Written as DNA, the CDR3 is TGTGCCAGCAGTTACTCGCTATGGACAGGGACTGAAGCTTTCTTT. The rearrangement uses TRBV6-5 and TRBJ1-1; 8 nucleotides line up with TRBD1. Germline V lookup: CDR1 MNHEY, CDR2 SVGAGI. V shed 0 bases, J shed 5 bases, and the junction held 5 bases outside the gene matches. The CDR3 contains 15 residues.

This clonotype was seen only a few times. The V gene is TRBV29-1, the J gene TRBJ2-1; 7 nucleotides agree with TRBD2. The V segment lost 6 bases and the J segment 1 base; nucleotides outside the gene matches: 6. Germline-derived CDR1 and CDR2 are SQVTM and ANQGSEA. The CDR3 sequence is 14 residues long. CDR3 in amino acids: CSVRLAISYNEQFF. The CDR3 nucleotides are TGCAGCGTCCGACTAGCAATATCCTACAATGAGCAGTTCTTC.

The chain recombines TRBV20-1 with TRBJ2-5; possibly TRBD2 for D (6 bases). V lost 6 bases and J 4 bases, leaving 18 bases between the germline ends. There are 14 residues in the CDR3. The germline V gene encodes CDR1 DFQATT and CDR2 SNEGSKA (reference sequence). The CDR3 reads CSAAPRGLIETQYF. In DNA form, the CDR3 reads TGCAGTGCCGCCCCTAGGGGACTGATAGAGACCCAGTACTTC.

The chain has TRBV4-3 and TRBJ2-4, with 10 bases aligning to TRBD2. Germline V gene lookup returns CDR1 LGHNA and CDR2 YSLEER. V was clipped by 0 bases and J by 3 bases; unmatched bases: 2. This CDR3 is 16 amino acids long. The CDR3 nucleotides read TGCGCCAGCAGCCAAGAGCTAGCGGGAGTCAAAAACATTCAGTACTTC. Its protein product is CASSQELAGVKNIQYF.

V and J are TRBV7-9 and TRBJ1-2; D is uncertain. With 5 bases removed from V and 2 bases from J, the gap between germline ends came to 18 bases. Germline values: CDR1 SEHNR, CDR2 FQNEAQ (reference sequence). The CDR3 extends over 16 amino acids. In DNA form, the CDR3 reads TGTGCCAGCAGCCCCCCTGGGAGTTTCGGGAACTATGGCTACACCTTC. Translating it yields CASSPPGSFGNYGYTF.